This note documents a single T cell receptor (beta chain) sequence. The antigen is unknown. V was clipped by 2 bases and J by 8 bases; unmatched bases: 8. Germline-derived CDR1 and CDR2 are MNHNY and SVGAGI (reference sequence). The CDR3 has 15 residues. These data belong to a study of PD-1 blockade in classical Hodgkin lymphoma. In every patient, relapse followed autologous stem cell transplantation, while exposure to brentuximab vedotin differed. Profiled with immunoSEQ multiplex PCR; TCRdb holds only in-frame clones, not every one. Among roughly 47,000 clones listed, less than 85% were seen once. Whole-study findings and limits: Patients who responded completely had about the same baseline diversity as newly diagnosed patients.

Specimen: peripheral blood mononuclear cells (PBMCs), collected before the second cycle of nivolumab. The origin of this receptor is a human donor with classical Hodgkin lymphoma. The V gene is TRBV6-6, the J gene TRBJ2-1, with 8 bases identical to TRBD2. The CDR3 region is CASSYGRGVLDEQFF. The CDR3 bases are TGTGCCAGCAGTTACGGGCGGGGGGTTCTGGATGAGCAGTTCTTC.